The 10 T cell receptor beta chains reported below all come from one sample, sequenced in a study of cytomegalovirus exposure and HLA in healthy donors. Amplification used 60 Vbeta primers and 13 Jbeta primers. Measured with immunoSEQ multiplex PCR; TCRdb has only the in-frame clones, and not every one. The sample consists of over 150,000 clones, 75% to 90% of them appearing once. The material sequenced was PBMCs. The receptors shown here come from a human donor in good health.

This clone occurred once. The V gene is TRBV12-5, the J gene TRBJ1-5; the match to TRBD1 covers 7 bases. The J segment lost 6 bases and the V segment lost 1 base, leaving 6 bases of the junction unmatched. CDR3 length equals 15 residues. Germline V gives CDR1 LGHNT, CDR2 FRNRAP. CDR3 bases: TGTGCTAGTGGTTTGGACACGACAGGGCCTCAGCCCCAGCATTTT. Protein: CASGLDTTGPQPQHF. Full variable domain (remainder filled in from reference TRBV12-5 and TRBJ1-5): DARVTQTPRHKVTEMGQEVTMRCQPILGHNTVFWYRQTMMQGLELLAYFRNRAPLDDSGMPKDRFSAEMPDATLATLKIQPSEPRDSAVYFCASGLDTTGPQPQHFGDGTRLSIL.

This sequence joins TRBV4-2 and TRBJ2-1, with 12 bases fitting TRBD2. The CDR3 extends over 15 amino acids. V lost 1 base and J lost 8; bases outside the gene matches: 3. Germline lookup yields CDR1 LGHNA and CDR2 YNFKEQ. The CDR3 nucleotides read TGTGCCAGCAGCCAAGCGACTAGCGGGGGCTATGAGCAGTTCTTC. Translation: CASSQATSGGYEQFF.

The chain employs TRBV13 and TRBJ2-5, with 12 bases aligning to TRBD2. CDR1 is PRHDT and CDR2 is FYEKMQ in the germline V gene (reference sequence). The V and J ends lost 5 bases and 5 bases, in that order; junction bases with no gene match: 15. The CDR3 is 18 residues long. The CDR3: CASSGRLAGAPGGETQYF. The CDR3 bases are TGTGCCAGCAGCGGGCGACTAGCGGGGGCCCCCGGGGGGGAGACCCAGTACTTC.

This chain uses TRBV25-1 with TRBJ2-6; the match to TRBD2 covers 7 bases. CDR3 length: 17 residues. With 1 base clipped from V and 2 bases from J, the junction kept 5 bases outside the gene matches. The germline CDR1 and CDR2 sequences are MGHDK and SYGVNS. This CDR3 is CASSESGSGTGANVLTF. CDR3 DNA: TGTGCCAGCAGTGAATCGGGGAGCGGGACTGGGGCCAACGTCCTGACTTTC.

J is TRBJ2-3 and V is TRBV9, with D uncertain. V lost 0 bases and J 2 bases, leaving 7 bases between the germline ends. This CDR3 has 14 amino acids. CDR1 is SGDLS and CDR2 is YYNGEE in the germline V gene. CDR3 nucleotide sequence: TGTGCCAGCAGCGTAGTTGGAGCCACAGATACGCAGTATTTT. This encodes CASSVVGATDTQYF. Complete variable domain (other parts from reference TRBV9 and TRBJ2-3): DSGVTQTPKHLITATGQRVTLRCSPRSGDLSVYWYQQSLDQGLQFLIQYYNGEERAKGNILERFSAQQFPDLHSELNLSSLELGDSALYFCASSVVGATDTQYFGPGTRLTVL.

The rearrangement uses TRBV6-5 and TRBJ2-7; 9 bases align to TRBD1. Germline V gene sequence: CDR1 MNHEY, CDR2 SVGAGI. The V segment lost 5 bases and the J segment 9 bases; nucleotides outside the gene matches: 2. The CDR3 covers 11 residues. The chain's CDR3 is CASSQGQGQYF. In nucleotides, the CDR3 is TGTGCCAGCAGTCAGGGACAGGGGCAGTACTTC.

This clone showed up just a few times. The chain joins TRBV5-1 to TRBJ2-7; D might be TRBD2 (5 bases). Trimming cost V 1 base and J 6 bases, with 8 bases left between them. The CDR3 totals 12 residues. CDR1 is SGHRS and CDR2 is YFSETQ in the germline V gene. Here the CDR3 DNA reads TGCGCCAGCAGCTTGAAGGGAGCCGAGCAGTACTTC. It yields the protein CASSLKGAEQYF.

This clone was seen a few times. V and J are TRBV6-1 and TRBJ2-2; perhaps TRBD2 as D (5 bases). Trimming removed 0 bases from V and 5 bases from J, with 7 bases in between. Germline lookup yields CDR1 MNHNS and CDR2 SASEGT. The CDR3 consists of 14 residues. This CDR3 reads CASSEAGDTGELFF. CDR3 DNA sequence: TGTGCCAGCAGTGAAGCCGGGGATACCGGGGAGCTGTTTTTT.

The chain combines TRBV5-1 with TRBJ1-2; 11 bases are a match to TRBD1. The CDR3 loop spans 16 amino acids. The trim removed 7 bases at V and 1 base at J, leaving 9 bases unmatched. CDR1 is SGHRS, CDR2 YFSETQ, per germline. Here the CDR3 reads CASHHGTGGFNYGYTF. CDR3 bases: TGCGCCAGCCACCACGGGACAGGGGGTTTTAACTATGGCTACACCTTC.

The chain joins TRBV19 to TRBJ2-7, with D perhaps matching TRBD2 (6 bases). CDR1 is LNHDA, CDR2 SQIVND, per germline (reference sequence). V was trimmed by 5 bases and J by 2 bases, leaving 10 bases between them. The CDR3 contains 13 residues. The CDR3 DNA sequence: TGTGCCAGTAGTGGGGACTGGCCCTACGAGCAGTACTTC. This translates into CASSGDWPYEQYF.